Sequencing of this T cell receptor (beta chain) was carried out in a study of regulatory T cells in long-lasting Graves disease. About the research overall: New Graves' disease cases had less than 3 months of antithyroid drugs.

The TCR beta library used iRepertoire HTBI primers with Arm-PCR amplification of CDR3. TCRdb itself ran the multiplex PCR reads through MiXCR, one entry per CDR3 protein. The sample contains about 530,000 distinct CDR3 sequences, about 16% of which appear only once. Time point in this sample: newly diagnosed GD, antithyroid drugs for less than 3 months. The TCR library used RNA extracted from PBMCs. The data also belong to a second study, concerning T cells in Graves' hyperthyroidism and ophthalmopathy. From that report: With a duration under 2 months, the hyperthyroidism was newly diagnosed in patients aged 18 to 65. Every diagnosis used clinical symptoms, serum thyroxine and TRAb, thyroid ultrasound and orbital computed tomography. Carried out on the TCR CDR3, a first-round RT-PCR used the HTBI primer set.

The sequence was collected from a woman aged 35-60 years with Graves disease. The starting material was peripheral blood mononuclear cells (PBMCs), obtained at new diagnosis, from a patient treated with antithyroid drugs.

CDR3 bases: TGTGCCAGCAGCTTGCGAGGGGCCGTGAACACTGAAGCTTTCTTT. Translating gives CASSLRGAVNTEAFF. The chain couples TRBV5-6 to TRBJ1-1; the D gene is possibly TRBD1 (5 bases). CDR3 length: 15 residues. CDR1 is SGHDT and CDR2 is YYEEEE in the germline V gene. Trimming removed 1 base at V and 0 bases at J, with 10 bases between.